These T cell receptor beta chains were read from a single sample in a study of Graves' ophthalmopathy and Graves' hyperthyroidism. TCRdb re-analysed the multiplex PCR reads in MiXCR, keeping a single row per CDR3 protein. The table records hundreds of thousands of distinct CDR3 sequences, over 20% of them present only once. The sample taken for sequencing was peripheral blood. These receptors were obtained from a woman between 18 and 29 years old with stable Graves' hyperthyroidism. CDR3s include the opening cysteine and the closing phenylalanine or tryptophan. Each record gives: CDR3 protein, CDR3 DNA, D gene, V gene, clone size, J gene. The D gene is left open where the match is weak. Clone size is not always given. Where it is, it says once, few, many or a class for expanded clones.

CDR3 protein: CASSSLSSASYEQYF
CDR3 DNA: TGTGCCAGCAGCAGCCTCTCTAGCGCCTCCTACGAGCAGTACTTC
D gene: NA
V gene: TRBV13
clone size: NA
J gene: TRBJ2-7

CDR3 protein: CASSYLRTSGRLDTGELFF
CDR3 DNA: TGTGCCAGCAGTTACCTAAGGACTAGCGGGCGATTGGACACCGGGGAGCTGTTTTTT
D gene: TRBD2
V gene: TRBV6-2/TRBV6-3
clone size: many
J gene: TRBJ2-2

CDR3 protein: CASSLGGANTGELFF
CDR3 DNA: TGTGCCAGCAGTTTAGGCGGGGCGAACACCGGGGAGCTGTTTTTT
D gene: NA
V gene: TRBV12-3/TRBV12-4
clone size: many
J gene: TRBJ2-2

CDR3 protein: CASSEGQGYTGELFF
CDR3 DNA: TGTGCCAGCAGCGAAGGACAGGGTTATACCGGGGAGCTGTTTTTT
D gene: TRBD1
V gene: TRBV11-1
clone size: many
J gene: TRBJ2-2

CDR3 protein: CASSFEGGVNYGYTF
CDR3 DNA: TGTGCCAGCAGCTTCGAGGGGGGGGTTAACTATGGCTACACCTTC
D gene: NA
V gene: TRBV12-3/TRBV12-4
clone size: many
J gene: TRBJ1-2

CDR3 protein: CASSYAADREGSYEQYF
CDR3 DNA: TGCGCCAGCAGCTACGCCGCCGACAGGGAAGGCTCCTACGAGCAGTACTTC
D gene: TRBD1
V gene: TRBV4-3
clone size: many
J gene: TRBJ2-7

CDR3 protein: CASSSSDPDGQYF
CDR3 DNA: TGTGCCAGCAGTTCCTCGGACCCCGACGGGCAGTACTTC
D gene: NA
V gene: TRBV12-3/TRBV12-4
clone size: NA
J gene: TRBJ2-7

CDR3 protein: CASSVHRGVYEQYF
CDR3 DNA: TGTGCCAGCAGCGTCCACAGGGGTGTGTACGAGCAGTACTTC
D gene: TRBD1
V gene: TRBV28
clone size: many
J gene: TRBJ2-7

CDR3 protein: CSAMGQGDDEQYF
CDR3 DNA: TGCAGTGCCATGGGACAGGGGGACGACGAGCAGTACTTC
D gene: TRBD1
V gene: TRBV20-1
clone size: many
J gene: TRBJ2-7

CDR3 protein: CSAGLAGGSYEQYF
CDR3 DNA: TGCAGTGCGGGACTAGCGGGAGGGTCCTACGAGCAGTACTTC
D gene: TRBD2
V gene: TRBV20-1
clone size: many
J gene: TRBJ2-7

CDR3 protein: CASSIPGANQPQHF
CDR3 DNA: TGTGCCAGTAGTATCCCTGGGGCAAACCAGCCCCAGCATTTT
D gene: NA
V gene: TRBV19
clone size: NA
J gene: TRBJ1-5

CDR3 protein: CASSVGLVPYEQYF
CDR3 DNA: TGTGCCAGCAGCGTAGGGCTAGTACCTTACGAGCAGTACTTC
D gene: NA
V gene: TRBV9
clone size: many
J gene: TRBJ2-7

CDR3 protein: CASSEVASGAYEQYF
CDR3 DNA: TGTGCCAGCAGTGAAGTTGCTAGCGGGGCCTACGAGCAGTACTTC
D gene: TRBD2
V gene: TRBV6-1
clone size: many
J gene: TRBJ2-7

CDR3 protein: CATRDSNEETQYF
CDR3 DNA: TGCGCCACCCGGGACAGTAACGAAGAGACCCAGTACTTC
D gene: TRBD1
V gene: TRBV5-1
clone size: many
J gene: TRBJ2-5

CDR3 protein: CASSPAAGRDGYTF
CDR3 DNA: TGTGCCAGCAGCCCAGCAGCAGGCCGTGATGGCTACACCTTC
D gene: NA
V gene: TRBV4-2
clone size: many
J gene: TRBJ1-2

CDR3 protein: CASSEGSISNQPQHF
CDR3 DNA: TGTGCCAGCAGTGAAGGGAGCATAAGCAATCAGCCCCAGCATTTT
D gene: NA
V gene: TRBV6-1
clone size: NA
J gene: TRBJ1-5

CDR3 protein: CASWRGGDSPLHF
CDR3 DNA: TGTGCCAGCTGGAGGGGTGGTGATTCACCCCTCCACTTT
D gene: NA
V gene: TRBV6-1
clone size: many
J gene: TRBJ1-6

CDR3 protein: CSAMLAGVGNTIYF
CDR3 DNA: TGCAGCGCTATGTTGGCAGGGGTCGGAAACACCATATATTTT
D gene: NA
V gene: TRBV29-1
clone size: many
J gene: TRBJ1-3

CDR3 protein: CATSRGGVNTEAFF
CDR3 DNA: TGTGCCACCAGCAGAGGTGGAGTTAACACTGAAGCTTTCTTT
D gene: NA
V gene: TRBV15
clone size: many
J gene: TRBJ1-1

CDR3 protein: CASSWGRFEQYF
CDR3 DNA: TGTGCCAGCAGCTGGGGGCGTTTCGAGCAGTACTTC
D gene: NA
V gene: TRBV5-6
clone size: many
J gene: TRBJ2-7

CDR3 protein: CASSPKGRGRVAKNIKYF
CDR3 DNA: TGTGCCAGCAGTCCTAAGGGGAGAGGACGGGTAGCCAAAAACATTAAGTACTTC
D gene: NA
V gene: TRBV12-3/TRBV12-4
clone size: many
J gene: TRBJ2-4

CDR3 protein: CASSIGGGGELFF
CDR3 DNA: TGTGCCAGTAGTATCGGAGGGGGCGGGGAGCTGTTTTTT
D gene: NA
V gene: TRBV19
clone size: many
J gene: TRBJ2-2

CDR3 protein: CASSEPGTKHNYGYTF
CDR3 DNA: TGCGCCAGCAGTGAGCCCGGGACAAAACATAACTATGGCTACACCTTC
D gene: NA
V gene: TRBV10-1
clone size: NA
J gene: TRBJ1-2

CDR3 protein: CATSDRSQGAWETQYF
CDR3 DNA: TGTGCCACCAGTGATCGGTCGCAGGGGGCTTGGGAGACCCAGTACTTC
D gene: TRBD1
V gene: TRBV24-1
clone size: many
J gene: TRBJ2-5

CDR3 protein: CASSLRAFGETQYF
CDR3 DNA: TGTGCCAGCAGCTTGAGGGCTTTCGGGGAGACCCAGTACTTC
D gene: NA
V gene: TRBV7-2
clone size: many
J gene: TRBJ2-5

CDR3 protein: CASSQDRGTGEQYF
CDR3 DNA: TGCGCCAGCAGCCAAGATCGGGGAACCGGCGAGCAGTACTTC
D gene: NA
V gene: TRBV4-1
clone size: many
J gene: TRBJ2-7

CDR3 protein: CASSGPGGGGETQYF
CDR3 DNA: TGTGCCAGCAGCGGACCCGGGGGGGGTGGGGAGACCCAGTACTTC
D gene: TRBD2
V gene: TRBV28
clone size: many
J gene: TRBJ2-5

CDR3 protein: CASTGGADTEAFF
CDR3 DNA: TGTGCCAGCACCGGGGGTGCTGACACTGAAGCTTTCTTT
D gene: NA
V gene: TRBV6-2/TRBV6-3
clone size: many
J gene: TRBJ1-1

CDR3 protein: CSARDMESQPQHF
CDR3 DNA: TGCAGTGCTAGAGATATGGAATCTCAGCCCCAGCATTTT
D gene: NA
V gene: TRBV20-1
clone size: NA
J gene: TRBJ1-5

CDR3 protein: CAWSGTLTLAFF
CDR3 DNA: TGTGCCTGGAGTGGTACTCTTACACTAGCTTTCTTT
D gene: NA
V gene: TRBV30
clone size: once
J gene: TRBJ1-1

CDR3 protein: CASSRGGEEETQYF
CDR3 DNA: TGTGCTAGCAGCCGAGGGGGGGAGGAAGAGACCCAGTACTTC
D gene: NA
V gene: TRBV7-7
clone size: many
J gene: TRBJ2-5

CDR3 protein: CASNGQGVNQPQHF
CDR3 DNA: TGTGCCAGCAACGGACAGGGGGTAAATCAGCCCCAGCATTTT
D gene: TRBD1
V gene: TRBV6-1
clone size: NA
J gene: TRBJ1-5

CDR3 protein: CASSLSGTGYGYTF
CDR3 DNA: TGTGCCAGCAGCTTAAGTGGGACAGGGTATGGCTACACCTTC
D gene: TRBD1
V gene: TRBV7-3
clone size: NA
J gene: TRBJ1-2

CDR3 protein: CAIRDRRYEQYF
CDR3 DNA: TGTGCCATCCGGGACAGACGGTACGAGCAGTACTTC
D gene: TRBD1
V gene: TRBV10-3
clone size: many
J gene: TRBJ2-7

CDR3 protein: CASSIASRSTEAFF
CDR3 DNA: TGTGCCAGTAGTATAGCCAGTCGAAGCACTGAAGCTTTCTTT
D gene: NA
V gene: TRBV19
clone size: many
J gene: TRBJ1-1

CDR3 protein: CASSQEGIGNSHLHF
CDR3 DNA: TGTGCCAGCAGCCAAGAGGGGATCGGTAATTCACACCTCCACTTT
D gene: NA
V gene: TRBV3-1
clone size: NA
J gene: TRBJ1-6

CDR3 protein: CASSFGLGGSPLHF
CDR3 DNA: TGTGCCAGCAGTTTCGGACTTGGGGGTTCACCCCTCCACTTT
D gene: NA
V gene: TRBV12-3/TRBV12-4
clone size: few
J gene: TRBJ1-6

CDR3 protein: CASSTKGTVNTEAFF
CDR3 DNA: TGTGCCAGTAGTACCAAAGGGACGGTGAACACTGAAGCTTTCTTT
D gene: NA
V gene: TRBV19
clone size: many
J gene: TRBJ1-1

CDR3 protein: CSARQAGRPQETQYF
CDR3 DNA: TGCAGTGCTCGCCAGGCAGGGCGACCCCAAGAGACCCAGTACTTC
D gene: NA
V gene: TRBV20-1
clone size: many
J gene: TRBJ2-5

CDR3 protein: CATSRGDRGPYQETQYF
CDR3 DNA: TGTGCCACCAGCAGAGGAGACAGGGGACCGTACCAAGAGACCCAGTACTTC
D gene: TRBD1
V gene: TRBV15
clone size: many
J gene: TRBJ2-5

CDR3 protein: CSARSSGSDTGELFF
CDR3 DNA: TGCAGTGCTAGGTCCAGCGGGAGCGACACCGGGGAGCTGTTTTTT
D gene: TRBD2
V gene: TRBV20-1
clone size: many
J gene: TRBJ2-2

CDR3 protein: CAWSNSGRAGETQYF
CDR3 DNA: TGTGCCTGGAGTAATAGCGGGAGGGCCGGGGAGACCCAGTACTTC
D gene: TRBD2
V gene: TRBV30
clone size: many
J gene: TRBJ2-5

CDR3 protein: CASSEGESGNQPQHF
CDR3 DNA: TGTGCCAGCAGTGAAGGAGAAAGTGGGAATCAGCCCCAGCATTTT
D gene: NA
V gene: TRBV6-1
clone size: NA
J gene: TRBJ1-5

CDR3 protein: CASSLVPSPSGYTF
CDR3 DNA: TGTGCCAGCAGCTTAGTACCCAGCCCATCGGGCTACACCTTC
D gene: NA
V gene: TRBV11-2
clone size: many
J gene: TRBJ1-2

CDR3 protein: CASSYSIRGRETQYF
CDR3 DNA: TGTGCCAGCAGTTACTCGATCAGGGGGCGTGAGACCCAGTACTTC
D gene: TRBD1
V gene: TRBV6-2/TRBV6-3
clone size: many
J gene: TRBJ2-5

CDR3 protein: CASSYSTTYTGELFF
CDR3 DNA: TGTGCCAGCAGTTACTCGACCACCTACACCGGGGAGCTGTTTTTT
D gene: NA
V gene: TRBV6-5
clone size: many
J gene: TRBJ2-2

CDR3 protein: CAWRETENTEAFF
CDR3 DNA: TGTGCCTGGAGAGAGACCGAGAACACTGAAGCTTTCTTT
D gene: NA
V gene: TRBV30
clone size: many
J gene: TRBJ1-1

CDR3 protein: CASSFQGGETQYF
CDR3 DNA: TGTGCCAGCAGTTTTCAGGGCGGAGAGACCCAGTACTTC
D gene: NA
V gene: TRBV12-3/TRBV12-4
clone size: many
J gene: TRBJ2-5

CDR3 protein: CASSSLGYRGSNSPLHF
CDR3 DNA: TGTGCCAGCAGCTCACTGGGTTACAGGGGGTCAAATTCACCCCTCCACTTT
D gene: TRBD1
V gene: TRBV5-4
clone size: few
J gene: TRBJ1-6

CDR3 protein: CASAEGSNYGYTF
CDR3 DNA: TGTGCCAGCGCGGAAGGGTCTAACTATGGCTACACCTTC
D gene: NA
V gene: TRBV2
clone size: many
J gene: TRBJ1-2

CDR3 protein: CASSSGRLGETQYF
CDR3 DNA: TGTGCCAGCAGCTCGGGGCGCCTTGGAGAGACCCAGTACTTC
D gene: NA
V gene: TRBV7-8
clone size: many
J gene: TRBJ2-5

CDR3 protein: CSVQEGVDSYEQYF
CDR3 DNA: TGCAGCGTGCAAGAGGGGGTCGACTCCTACGAGCAGTACTTC
D gene: NA
V gene: TRBV29-1
clone size: NA
J gene: TRBJ2-7

CDR3 protein: CASSSSGTGLHANQHF
CDR3 DNA: TGTGCCAGCAGCTCCTCCGGGACAGGGCTTCACGCTAACCAGCATTTT
D gene: TRBD1
V gene: TRBV7-8
clone size: few
J gene: TRBJ1-5

CDR3 protein: CASSDGQREAFF
CDR3 DNA: TGTGCCAGCAGTGACGGGCAGAGGGAAGCTTTCTTT
D gene: NA
V gene: TRBV2
clone size: NA
J gene: TRBJ1-1

CDR3 protein: CASSEQGYEQYF
CDR3 DNA: TGTGCCAGCAGTGAGCAGGGCTACGAGCAGTACTTC
D gene: NA
V gene: TRBV2
clone size: many
J gene: TRBJ2-7